The 28 T cell receptor beta chains below all came from one sample that was sequenced in a study of blood T cell repertoires in COVID-19. Here immunoSEQ multiplex PCR was the method, and the copy in TCRdb shows in-frame clones only, minus some. Of 70,000 or so clones listed, 82% are singletons. Material: peripheral blood. The source is a human donor in a cohort sampled during active COVID-19.

This rearrangement joins TRBV5-4 to TRBJ1-4; 11 bases fit TRBD1. V shed 3 bases, J shed 8 bases, and the junction held 6 bases outside the gene matches. This CDR3 comprises 15 residues. CDR1 is SGHNT and CDR2 is YYREEE in the germline V gene (reference sequence). The CDR3 sequence is CASSSMGQGEEKLFF. Here the CDR3 DNA reads TGTGCCAGCAGCTCAATGGGACAGGGGGAAGAAAAACTGTTTTTT.

This chain joins TRBV11-2 and TRBJ2-7; D is perhaps TRBD1 (5 bases). CDR1 is SGHAT, CDR2 FQNNGV, per germline. V gave up 0 bases and J gave up 6 bases, with 9 bases separating them. The CDR3 totals 13 residues. CDR3 DNA sequence: TGTGCCAGCAGCTTAGAAGTCAGGGCCGAGCAGTACTTC. Residues: CASSLEVRAEQYF.

CDR3 DNA: TGTGCCAGCAGGAACTCTTGGGACAGTTACAATGAGCAGTTCTTC. Translation: CASRNSWDSYNEQFF. This chain connects TRBV2 to TRBJ2-1, with 7 bases matching TRBD1. J gave up 4 bases and V 6 bases, and 9 bases lay outside the gene matches. The V gene's germline CDR1 is SNHLY and CDR2 FYNNEI. CDR3 size: 15 residues.

V gene TRBV27 combines with J gene TRBJ2-2; D gene ambiguous. V lost 5 bases and J 0 bases, leaving 13 bases between the germline ends. CDR1 MNHEY and CDR2 SMNVEV come from the germline V gene (reference sequence). There are 16 residues in the CDR3. The CDR3 here is CASSPTENTNTGELFF. DNA for the CDR3: TGTGCCAGCAGTCCCACGGAGAATACGAACACCGGGGAGCTGTTTTTT.

CDR3 residues: CSVYLLAEARVEQYF. The CDR3 nucleotides are TGCAGCGTTTACCTCCTGGCGGAGGCAAGAGTCGAGCAGTACTTC. The V gene is TRBV29-1, the J gene TRBJ2-7, with D maybe TRBD2 (5 bases). Trimming left V 5 bases short and J 6 bases short, with 23 bases between. Germline lookup yields CDR1 SQVTM and CDR2 ANQGSEA. The CDR3 runs 15 residues.

The chain has TRBV11-2 and TRBJ2-1; tentative D call: TRBD1 (5 bases). This CDR3 is built from 14 residues. Trimming took 4 bases from V and 16 from J, leaving 23 bases between them. Germline CDR1 reads SGHAT; CDR2 reads FQNNGV. The CDR3 DNA follows: TGTGCCAGCAGCTCGTCCAGGGCTACAATGAGCTATTTCTTC. It translates to CASSSSRATMSYFF.

The rearrangement links TRBV19 to TRBJ1-2; a possible D gene is TRBD1 (5 bases). In germline, CDR1 is LNHDA, CDR2 SQIVND (reference sequence). The CDR3 contains 12 residues. Trimming pared 4 bases from V and 5 bases from J, leaving 8 bases between. This chain's CDR3 is CASSRRQYGYTF. CDR3 nucleotides: TGTGCCAGTAGTAGAAGACAGTATGGCTACACCTTC.

This clone was detected once. The chain recombines TRBV3-1 (or the pseudogene TRBV3-2) with TRBJ2-2; D remains ambiguous. Germline lookup yields CDR1 LGHDT and CDR2 YNNKEL (reference sequence). This CDR3 region has 16 residues. V dropped 3 bases and J dropped 2 bases, with 13 bases sitting between them. This CDR3 reads CASSHGSLGNTGELFF. For the CDR3, the DNA is TGTGCCAGCAGCCACGGATCCCTAGGTAACACCGGGGAGCTGTTTTTT.

The chain uses TRBV9 and TRBJ1-3, with TRBD1 identical over 7 bases. The CDR3 is 19 residues long. The junction had 16 bases not matched to a gene; V was cut back by 2 bases and J by 2 bases. CDR1 and CDR2 from the germline V gene are SGDLS and YYNGEE. CDR3 region: CASSVDPRDRVGPGNTIYF. The CDR3 coding sequence is TGTGCCAGCAGCGTGGACCCCCGCGACAGGGTAGGTCCTGGAAACACCATATATTTT.

This chain joins TRBV9 and TRBJ1-4; TRBD1 is a possible D gene (6 bases). The CDR3 sequence is 14 residues long. Germline V CDR1 and CDR2: SGDLS, YYNGEE. V lost 4 bases to trimming and J lost 4 bases, with 11 bases between them. CDR3 region: CASSSGAINEKLFF. In DNA form, the CDR3 reads TGTGCCAGCAGCTCAGGGGCCATTAATGAAAAACTGTTTTTT.

The rearrangement links TRBV3-1 (or the pseudogene TRBV3-2) to TRBJ2-7, with D tentatively TRBD1 (5 bases). Looked up from germline, CDR1 is LGHDT and CDR2 is YNNKEL (reference sequence). With 3 bases removed from V and 0 bases from J, the gap between germline ends came to 12 bases. This CDR3 has 15 residues. CDR3 sequence: CASSQGPDRSYEQYF. CDR3 coding DNA: TGTGCCAGCAGCCAGGGGCCCGATCGCTCCTACGAGCAGTACTTC.

This rearrangement joins TRBV6-6 to TRBJ1-2; D might be TRBD1 (6 bases). This CDR3 region has 12 residues. Germline assignment: CDR1 MNHNY and CDR2 SVGAGI (reference sequence). Trimming removed 10 bases from V and 3 bases from J, with 12 bases in between. CDR3 amino acids: CATTEGDYGYTF. The CDR3 nucleotides are TGTGCCACCACAGAGGGGGACTATGGCTACACCTTC.

This clone was recorded a few times. The chain joins TRBV15 to TRBJ1-4; a weak D match, TRBD1 (5 bases). V was pared by 7 bases and J by 9 bases, with 12 bases between. This CDR3 spans 12 amino acids. CDR1 and CDR2 from the germline V gene are LNHNV and YYDKDF (reference sequence). This CDR3 reads CATKAGKQKLFF. CDR3 DNA sequence: TGTGCCACCAAGGCAGGGAAACAAAAACTGTTTTTT.

The rearrangement joins TRBV7-2 to TRBJ2-7; TRBD1 agrees at 7 bases. The CDR3 spans 15 residues. CDR1 SGHTA and CDR2 FQGNSA come from the germline V gene. V lost 2 bases and J lost 3; bases outside the gene matches: 7. CDR3 loop: CASSLRRDRVYEQYF. The CDR3 bases are TGTGCCAGCAGCTTAAGGCGTGACAGGGTCTACGAGCAGTACTTC.

The chain recombines TRBV6-6 with TRBJ1-6, with TRBD1 identical over 9 bases. The length of the CDR3 is 15 residues. Germline values: CDR1 MNHNY, CDR2 SVGAGI (reference sequence). Trimming at V came to 6 bases and at J to 5 bases, leaving 5 bases not matched to a gene. The CDR3 region is CASRLTGGDNSPLHF. CDR3 nucleotide sequence: TGTGCCAGCAGACTAACAGGGGGCGATAATTCACCCCTCCACTTT.

The rearrangement joins TRBV25-1 to TRBJ1-1; 8 nucleotides match TRBD1. Per the germline V gene, CDR1 is MGHDK and CDR2 is SYGVNS. The CDR3 is 13 residues long. Trimming cost V 5 bases and J 4 bases; bases outside gene matches: 3. This CDR3 is CASSKTGGTEAFF. The CDR3 DNA is TGTGCCAGCAGTAAAACAGGGGGCACTGAAGCTTTCTTT.

The chain joins TRBV2 to TRBJ1-1, with D uncertain. There are 13 residues in the CDR3. Germline V gene lookup returns CDR1 SNHLY and CDR2 FYNNEI. The germline V and J ends were trimmed by 5 bases and 0 bases, with 7 bases remaining between them. The CDR3 DNA is TGTGCCAGCAGTCCACAGCTGAACACTGAAGCTTTCTTT. This encodes CASSPQLNTEAFF.

The gene calls are TRBV27 and TRBJ1-2; maybe TRBD1 (5 bases). V lost 1 base and J lost 11, with 20 bases in between. CDR1 is MNHEY, CDR2 SMNVEV, per germline (reference sequence). The CDR3 is 15 amino acids. CDR3 region: CASSLFLPGFFGYTF. The DNA of the CDR3 is TGTGCCAGCAGTTTATTTTTGCCAGGGTTCTTCGGGTACACCTTC.

CDR3 protein: CASSRGGTSGANVLTF. For the CDR3, the DNA is TGTGCCAGCAGCCGGGGGGGGACTAGTGGGGCCAACGTCCTGACTTTC. The chain recombines TRBV4-2 with TRBJ2-6, with TRBD2 identical over 8 bases. CDR1 and CDR2 (germline): LGHNA, YNFKEQ. Unmatched junction bases numbered 5, after V lost 4 bases and J lost 3 bases. This CDR3 spans 16 amino acids.

This chain joins TRBV6-1 and TRBJ2-7, with D maybe TRBD2 (7 bases). Trimming removed 3 bases at V and 2 bases at J, with 14 bases between. The CDR3 is made up of 15 amino acids. CDR1 and CDR2 (germline): MNHNS, SASEGT. This CDR3 is CASSESRGAPYEQYF. Written as DNA, the CDR3 is TGTGCCAGCAGTGAGTCACGGGGGGCCCCCTACGAGCAGTACTTC.

This chain connects TRBV12-3 or TRBV12-4 to TRBJ1-1; no firm D call. Trimming left V 2 bases short and J 3 bases short, with 7 bases between. This CDR3 comprises 13 residues. The CDR3 nucleotides read TGTGCCAGCAGTTTACAGCGAGACACTGAAGCTTTCTTT. It codes for CASSLQRDTEAFF.

V and J are TRBV4-2 and TRBJ2-3; TRBD2 agrees at 10 bases. CDR3 length equals 17 residues. J lost 5 bases, V lost 1 base, and 9 bases had no gene match. Germline V gene sequence: CDR1 LGHNA, CDR2 YNFKEQ. CDR3 nucleotides: TGTGCCAGCAGCCAAGCAGCAGCGGGGGGGCCGGAAGATACGCAGTATTTT. This translates into CASSQAAAGGPEDTQYF.

The chain has TRBV5-4 and TRBJ1-2; no firm D call. Germline V CDR1 and CDR2: SGHNT, YYREEE (reference sequence). This CDR3 region has 14 residues. The germline V and J ends were trimmed by 4 bases and 8 bases, with 18 bases remaining between them. The DNA for the CDR3 is TGTGCCAGCAGCCCGGGAACCCTTGTGGGGGGCTACACCTTC. Translating gives CASSPGTLVGGYTF.

The chain employs TRBV7-2 and TRBJ2-7; 9 nucleotides line up with TRBD2. Germline lookup yields CDR1 SGHTA and CDR2 FQGNSA. J gave up 4 bases and V 5 bases, and 12 bases lay outside the gene matches. This CDR3 has 16 residues. The CDR3 here is CASSLISGGNGYEQYF. For the CDR3, the DNA is TGTGCCAGCAGCCTCATTAGCGGGGGCAACGGGTACGAGCAGTACTTC.

This chain connects TRBV5-4 to TRBJ2-1; the D gene is possibly TRBD1 (6 bases). Germline values: CDR1 SGHNT, CDR2 YYREEE (reference sequence). Trimming shortened V by 1 base and J by 4 bases, and 12 bases separated the two germline ends. The CDR3 runs to 15 residues. In DNA form, the CDR3 reads TGTGCCAGCAGCTTGTCCCCGGACAGTTACAATGAGCAGTTCTTC. Translation: CASSLSPDSYNEQFF.

This chain joins TRBV6-2 or TRBV6-3 and TRBJ2-1; D remains ambiguous. V was shortened by 2 bases and J by 0 bases, with 8 bases between the two germline ends. The CDR3 totals 15 residues. From germline, CDR1 is MNHEY and CDR2 SVGEGT. The CDR3 loop reads CASSYAAYSYNEQFF. The CDR3 DNA follows: TGTGCCAGCAGTTACGCGGCCTACTCCTACAATGAGCAGTTCTTC.

The sample holds one count of this clone. The CDR3 loop is CASSLDPGFADTQYF. CDR3 sequence (DNA): TGTGCCAGCAGCTTAGATCCCGGGTTCGCAGATACGCAGTATTTT. The chain is built from TRBV7-3 and TRBJ2-3; D ambiguous. Germline V lookup: CDR1 SGHTA, CDR2 FQGTGA. V lost 2 bases, J lost 4 bases, and 13 bases lay in between. The CDR3 length is 15 residues.

The chain is built from TRBV7-2 and TRBJ1-3; maybe TRBD1 (6 bases). V gave up 1 base and J gave up 3 bases, with 13 bases separating them. CDR1 and CDR2 from the germline V gene are SGHTA and FQGNSA. The CDR3 runs 16 residues. The CDR3 spells CASSLVGGALGNTIYF. The CDR3 DNA reads as TGTGCCAGCAGCTTAGTCGGGGGGGCGCTTGGAAACACCATATATTTT.